These 5 T cell receptor beta chains were all obtained from the same sample, sequenced in a study of blood T cell repertoires in COVID-19. Some clones are missing from TCRdb's copy, which holds only in-frame ones; the method was immunoSEQ multiplex PCR. The repertoire consists of 90,000 or so clones, with roughly 80% occurring once and the leading ten covering 20% to 25%. The sample was peripheral blood. The source is a man older than 75 with active or convalescent COVID-19.

The chain uses TRBV6-4 and TRBJ1-5; 7 nucleotides line up with TRBD1. This CDR3 region has 13 residues. Germline V lookup: CDR1 MRHNA, CDR2 SNTAGT. V shed 5 bases and J 7 bases; nucleotides not matched to a gene: 5. The CDR3 region is CASSPDREQPQHF. CDR3 coding DNA: TGTGCCAGCAGTCCAGACAGGGAGCAGCCCCAGCATTTT.

CDR3 amino acids: CASSLFGLTTDTQYF. The CDR3 DNA reads TGTGCCAGCAGCCTATTCGGGTTGACCACAGATACGCAGTATTTT. The chain carries TRBV14 and TRBJ2-3; D unclear. Per germline, CDR1 SGHDN and CDR2 FVKESK. Trimming removed 4 bases at V and 2 bases at J, with 13 bases between. The CDR3 is 15 amino acids.

V is TRBV7-9 and J is TRBJ1-1; D gene uncertain. The CDR3 sequence is 15 residues long. Trimming removed 5 bases from V and 1 base from J, with 14 bases in between. From germline, CDR1 is SEHNR and CDR2 FQNEAQ (reference sequence). The CDR3 sequence is CASSPNPGENTEAFF. In DNA form, the CDR3 reads TGTGCCAGCAGCCCCAACCCGGGAGAGAACACTGAAGCTTTCTTT.

The J gene is TRBJ1-2, the V gene TRBV11-2; a weak D match, TRBD1 (6 bases). Deletions cut 5 bases from V and 4 bases from J, with 17 bases between. CDR1 is SGHAT and CDR2 is FQNNGV in the germline V gene. The CDR3 runs to 15 residues. CDR3 in amino acids: CASSQRDKGPYGYTF. The CDR3 coding sequence is TGTGCCAGCAGCCAGCGGGACAAGGGCCCCTATGGCTACACCTTC.

The V gene is TRBV27, the J gene TRBJ1-2; no clear D. V lost 5 bases, J lost 4 bases, and 26 bases lay in between. Germline V gene lookup returns CDR1 MNHEY and CDR2 SMNVEV (reference sequence). This CDR3 is built from 18 residues. In DNA form, the CDR3 reads TGTGCCAGCAGTCTTTGGGGTTCGGGGAGACCCAGCGCCTATGGCTACACCTTC. Amino acid sequence: CASSLWGSGRPSAYGYTF.